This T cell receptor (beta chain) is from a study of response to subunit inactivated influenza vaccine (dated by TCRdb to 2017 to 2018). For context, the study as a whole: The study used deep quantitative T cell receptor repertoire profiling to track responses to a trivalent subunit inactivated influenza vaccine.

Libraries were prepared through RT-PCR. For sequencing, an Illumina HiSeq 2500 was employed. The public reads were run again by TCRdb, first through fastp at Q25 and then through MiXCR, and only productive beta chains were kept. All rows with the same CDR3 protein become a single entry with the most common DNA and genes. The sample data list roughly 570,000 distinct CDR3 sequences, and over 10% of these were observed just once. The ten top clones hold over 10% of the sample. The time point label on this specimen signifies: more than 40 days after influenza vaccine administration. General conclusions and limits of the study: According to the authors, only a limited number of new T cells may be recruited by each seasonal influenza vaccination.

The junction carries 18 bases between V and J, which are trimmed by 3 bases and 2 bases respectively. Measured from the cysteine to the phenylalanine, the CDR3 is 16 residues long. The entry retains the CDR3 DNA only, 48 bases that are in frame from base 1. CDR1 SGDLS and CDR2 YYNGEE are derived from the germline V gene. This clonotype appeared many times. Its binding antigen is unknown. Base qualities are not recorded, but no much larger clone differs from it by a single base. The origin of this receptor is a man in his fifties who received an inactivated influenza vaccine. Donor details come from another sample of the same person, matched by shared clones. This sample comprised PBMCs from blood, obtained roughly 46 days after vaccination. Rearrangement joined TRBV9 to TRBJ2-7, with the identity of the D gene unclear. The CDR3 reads CASSGMRHRPTYEQYF. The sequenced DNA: TGTGCCAGCAGCGGAATGAGACATCGACCTACCTACGAGCAGTACTTC.